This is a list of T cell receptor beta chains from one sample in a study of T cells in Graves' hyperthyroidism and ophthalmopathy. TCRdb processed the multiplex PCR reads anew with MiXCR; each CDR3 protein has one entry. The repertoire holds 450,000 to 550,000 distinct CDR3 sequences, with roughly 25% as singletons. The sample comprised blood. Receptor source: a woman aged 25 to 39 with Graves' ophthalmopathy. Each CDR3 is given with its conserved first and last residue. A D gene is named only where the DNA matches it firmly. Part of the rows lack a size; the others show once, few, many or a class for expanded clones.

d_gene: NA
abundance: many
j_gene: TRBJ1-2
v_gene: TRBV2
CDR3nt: TGTGCCAGCAGTGTTCGGACCGCGTTCTATGGCTACACCTTC
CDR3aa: CASSVRTAFYGYTF

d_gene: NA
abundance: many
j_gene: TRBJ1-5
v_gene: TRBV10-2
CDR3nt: TGCGCCAGCAGTGACCTGGGGGGACAGCCCCAGCATTTT
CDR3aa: CASSDLGGQPQHF

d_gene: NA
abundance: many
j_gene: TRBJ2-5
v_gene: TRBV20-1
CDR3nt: TGCAGTGCGAGGAAAGATCTCGTAAGGGAGACCCAGTACTTC
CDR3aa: CSARKDLVRETQYF

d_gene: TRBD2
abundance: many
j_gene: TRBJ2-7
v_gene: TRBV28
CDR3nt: TGTGCCAGCAGGACCGGGACTAGCGGGGGGGCCGGCGAGCAGTACTTC
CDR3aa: CASRTGTSGGAGEQYF

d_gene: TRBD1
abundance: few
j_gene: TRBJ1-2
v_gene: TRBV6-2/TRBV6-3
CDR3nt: TGTGCCAGCAGTTACCGGGACAGGGCAAACTATGGCTACACCTTC
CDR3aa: CASSYRDRANYGYTF

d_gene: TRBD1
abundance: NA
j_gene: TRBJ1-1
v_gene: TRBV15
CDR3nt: TGTGCCACCAGCAGAGTAGGGGGCAGGAACACTGAAGCTTTCTTT
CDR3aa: CATSRVGGRNTEAFF

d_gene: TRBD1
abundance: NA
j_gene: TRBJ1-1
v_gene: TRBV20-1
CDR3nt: TGCAGTGCTGTACAGGGGGCGTCTGAAGCTTTCTTT
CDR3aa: CSAVQGASEAFF

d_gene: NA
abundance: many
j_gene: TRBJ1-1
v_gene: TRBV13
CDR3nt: TGTGCCAGCAGACCCCGGGGGGGTATGAACACTGAAGCTTTCTTT
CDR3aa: CASRPRGGMNTEAFF

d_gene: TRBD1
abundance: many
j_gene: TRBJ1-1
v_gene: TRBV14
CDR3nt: TGTGCCAGCAGCCCGCGATACAGGGGCACTGAAGCTTTCTTT
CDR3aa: CASSPRYRGTEAFF

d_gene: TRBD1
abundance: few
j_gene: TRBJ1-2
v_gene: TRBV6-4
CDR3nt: TGTGCCAGCAGGGACCGACAGGGGACGTCACGAGGCTATGGCTACACCTTC
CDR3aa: CASRDRQGTSRGYGYTF

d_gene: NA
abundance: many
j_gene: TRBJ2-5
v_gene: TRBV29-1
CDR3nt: TGCAGCGTTGAAGAGACAGGATACCAAGAGACCCAGTACTTC
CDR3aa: CSVEETGYQETQYF

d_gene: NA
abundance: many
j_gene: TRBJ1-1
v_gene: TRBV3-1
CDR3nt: TGTGCCAGCAGCCAAGAATTCAGGGGGAACACTGAAGCTTTCTTT
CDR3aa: CASSQEFRGNTEAFF

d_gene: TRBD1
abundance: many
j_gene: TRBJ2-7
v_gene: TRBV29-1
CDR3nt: TGCAGCGTCTACACAACAGACAGGGGCCACGAGCAGTACTTC
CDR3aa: CSVYTTDRGHEQYF

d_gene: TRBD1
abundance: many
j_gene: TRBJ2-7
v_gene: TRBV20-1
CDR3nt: TGCAGTGCTATAGTAACAGGGGGCGCTTCCTACGAGCAGTACTTC
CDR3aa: CSAIVTGGASYEQYF

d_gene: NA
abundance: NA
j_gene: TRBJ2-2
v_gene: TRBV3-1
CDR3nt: TGTGCCAGCAGCATCCGGAACCGGAACACCGGGGAGCTGTTTTTT
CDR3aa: CASSIRNRNTGELFF

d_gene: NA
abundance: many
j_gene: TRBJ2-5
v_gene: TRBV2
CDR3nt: TGTGCCAGCAGTTTGGAGGTGGTTGGGGAGACCCAGTACTTC
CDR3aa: CASSLEVVGETQYF

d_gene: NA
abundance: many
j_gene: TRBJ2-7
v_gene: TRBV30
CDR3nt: TGTGCCTGGACGAGCGAACGACTGGAGGAGCAGTACTTC
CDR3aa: CAWTSERLEEQYF

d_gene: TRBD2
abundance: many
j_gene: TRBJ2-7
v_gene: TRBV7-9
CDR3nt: TGTGCCAGCAGCCGGACTAGCGGGGGTTACGAGCAGTACTTC
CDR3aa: CASSRTSGGYEQYF

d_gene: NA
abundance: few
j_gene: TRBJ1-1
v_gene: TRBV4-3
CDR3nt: TGCGCCAGCAGCCAAGATGTGAGGCCGGGAGTGAACACTGAAGCTTTCTTT
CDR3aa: CASSQDVRPGVNTEAFF

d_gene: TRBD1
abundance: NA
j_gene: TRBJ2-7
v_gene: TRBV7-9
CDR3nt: TGTGCCAGCAGCTTAGGGACAGGTTACTCCTACGAGCAGTACTTC
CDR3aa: CASSLGTGYSYEQYF

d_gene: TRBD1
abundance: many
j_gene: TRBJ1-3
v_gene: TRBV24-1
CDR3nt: TGTGCCACCAGTGACCGGGACAGGGGGCCTGGAAACACCATATATTTT
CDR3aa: CATSDRDRGPGNTIYF

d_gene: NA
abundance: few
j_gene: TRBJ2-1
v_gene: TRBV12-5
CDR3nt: TGTGCTAGTGGTTTGGCTAAGTACGGGTCTGGATACAATGAGCAGTTCTTC
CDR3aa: CASGLAKYGSGYNEQFF

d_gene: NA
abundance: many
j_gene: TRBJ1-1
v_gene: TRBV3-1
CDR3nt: TGTGCCAGCAGTCCCAGGGACCCGATGAACACTGAAGCTTTCTTT
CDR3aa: CASSPRDPMNTEAFF

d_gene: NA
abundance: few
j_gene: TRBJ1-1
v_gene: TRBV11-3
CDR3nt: TGTGCCAGCAGCCGGGACGAGAACACTGAAGCTTTCTTT
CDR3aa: CASSRDENTEAFF

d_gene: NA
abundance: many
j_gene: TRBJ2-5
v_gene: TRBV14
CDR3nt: TGTGCCAGCAGCCCCTTCGGGTTAGGGTTGGAGACCCAGTACTTC
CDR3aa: CASSPFGLGLETQYF

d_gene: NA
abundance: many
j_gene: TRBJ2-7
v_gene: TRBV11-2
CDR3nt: TGTGCCAGCAGCTTAGATTGGTTACAGGGCTACGAGCAGTACTTC
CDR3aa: CASSLDWLQGYEQYF

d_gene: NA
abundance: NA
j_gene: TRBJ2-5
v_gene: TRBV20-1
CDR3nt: TGCAGTGCTAGCCGGGACAACCAAGAGACCCAGTACTTC
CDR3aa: CSASRDNQETQYF

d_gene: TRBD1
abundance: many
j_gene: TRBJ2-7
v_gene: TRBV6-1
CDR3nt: TGTGCCAGCAGTAAAGACAGGGGCCGGTTCTACGAGCAGTACTTC
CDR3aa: CASSKDRGRFYEQYF

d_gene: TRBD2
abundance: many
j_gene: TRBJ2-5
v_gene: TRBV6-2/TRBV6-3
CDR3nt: TGTGCCAGCAGCGGGCTAGCGGGGAACTTGGAGACCCAGTACTTC
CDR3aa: CASSGLAGNLETQYF

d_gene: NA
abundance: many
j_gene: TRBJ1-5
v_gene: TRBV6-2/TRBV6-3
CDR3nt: TGTGCCAGCAGTCAATGGGATAGCAATCAGCCCCAGCATTTT
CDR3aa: CASSQWDSNQPQHF

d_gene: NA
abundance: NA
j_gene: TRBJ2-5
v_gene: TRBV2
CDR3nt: TGTGCCAGCAGTGGTACCCTGGCAGAGACCCAGTACTTC
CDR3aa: CASSGTLAETQYF

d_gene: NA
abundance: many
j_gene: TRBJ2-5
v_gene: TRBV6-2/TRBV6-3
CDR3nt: TGTGCCAGCAGTTACACCCACAGGTTAACGTACCAAGAGACCCAGTACTTC
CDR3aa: CASSYTHRLTYQETQYF

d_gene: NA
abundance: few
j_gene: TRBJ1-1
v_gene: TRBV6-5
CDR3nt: TGTGCCAGCAGTTATCACGGGTACACTGAAGCTTTCTTT
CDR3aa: CASSYHGYTEAFF

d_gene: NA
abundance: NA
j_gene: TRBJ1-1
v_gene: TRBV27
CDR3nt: TGTGCCAGCAGTTCCCCGGGGGCGGGGGGTTCGTCAACTGAAGCTTTCTTT
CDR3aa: CASSSPGAGGSSTEAFF

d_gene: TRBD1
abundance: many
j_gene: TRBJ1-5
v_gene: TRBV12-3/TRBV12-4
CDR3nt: TGTGCCAGCAGTCCCACAGGGGAGTATCAGCCCCAGCATTTT
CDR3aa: CASSPTGEYQPQHF

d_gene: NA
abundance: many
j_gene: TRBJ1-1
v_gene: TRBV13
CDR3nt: TGTGCCAGCAGCTTAGTTCCGGGTCAGTTGGACACTGAAGCTTTCTTT
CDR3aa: CASSLVPGQLDTEAFF

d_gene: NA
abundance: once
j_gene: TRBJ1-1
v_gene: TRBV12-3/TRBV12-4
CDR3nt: TGTGCCAGCAGTTTAGGGTGGAACATGAACACTGAAGCTTTCTTT
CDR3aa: CASSLGWNMNTEAFF

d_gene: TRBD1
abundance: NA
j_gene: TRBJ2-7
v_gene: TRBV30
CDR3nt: TGTGCCTGGAGTGTGGGGGGACAGGGGGCCCACGAGCAGTACTTC
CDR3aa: CAWSVGGQGAHEQYF

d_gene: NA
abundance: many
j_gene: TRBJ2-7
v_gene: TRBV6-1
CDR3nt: TGTGCCAGCAGTCGCGAGGGGGGAACCTACGAGCAGTACTTC
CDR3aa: CASSREGGTYEQYF

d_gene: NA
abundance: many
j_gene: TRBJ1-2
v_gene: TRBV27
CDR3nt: TGTGCCAGCAGTCCGAAGGACGGGACTTATGGCTACACCTTC
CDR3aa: CASSPKDGTYGYTF

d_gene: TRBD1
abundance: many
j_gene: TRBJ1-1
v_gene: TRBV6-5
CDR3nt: TGTGCCAGTACAGACAGGGGAAACACTGAAGCTTTCTTT
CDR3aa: CASTDRGNTEAFF

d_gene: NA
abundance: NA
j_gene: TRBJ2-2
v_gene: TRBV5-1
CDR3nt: TGCGCCAGCAGCTTGGAACCAGCGAGCCCCGCGAACACCGGGGAGCTGTTTTTT
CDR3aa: CASSLEPASPANTGELFF

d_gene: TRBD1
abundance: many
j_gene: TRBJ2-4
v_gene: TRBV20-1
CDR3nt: TGCAGTGCCAAAGACAGGGTGGAAATTCAGTACTTC
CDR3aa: CSAKDRVEIQYF

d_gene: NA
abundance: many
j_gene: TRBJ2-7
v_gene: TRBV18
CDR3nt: TGTGCCAGCTCACCAGGCCAGGGGACCGAGCAGTACTTC
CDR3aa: CASSPGQGTEQYF

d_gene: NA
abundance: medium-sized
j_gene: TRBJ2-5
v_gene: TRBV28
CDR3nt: TGTGCCAGCACCCCGTGGGAAGGGGGGTACGAGACCCAGTACTTC
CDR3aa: CASTPWEGGYETQYF

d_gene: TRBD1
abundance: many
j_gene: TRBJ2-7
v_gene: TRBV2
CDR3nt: TGTGCCAGCAGGACCGTAACAGGGGCGCCCGAGCAGTACTTC
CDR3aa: CASRTVTGAPEQYF

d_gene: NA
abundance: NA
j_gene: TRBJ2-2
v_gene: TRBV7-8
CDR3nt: TGTGCCAGCAGCTTAAATGATGGCGGAACCGGGGAGCTGTTTTTT
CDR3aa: CASSLNDGGTGELFF

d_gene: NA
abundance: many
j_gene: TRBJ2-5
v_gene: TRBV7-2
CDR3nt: TGTGCCAGCAGCTTAGTCCTGGGACAAGTCCAAGAGACCCAGTACTTC
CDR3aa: CASSLVLGQVQETQYF

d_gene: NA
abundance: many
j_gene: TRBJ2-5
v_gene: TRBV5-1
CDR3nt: TGCGCCAGCACCAGCCAAGAGACCCAGTACTTC
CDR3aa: CASTSQETQYF

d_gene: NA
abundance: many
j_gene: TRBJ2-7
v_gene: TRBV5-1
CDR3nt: TGCGCCAGCAGCTTGGTGGGGTCCCACGAGCAGTACTTC
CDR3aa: CASSLVGSHEQYF

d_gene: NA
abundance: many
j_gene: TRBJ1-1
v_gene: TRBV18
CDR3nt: TGTGCCAGCTCACCAGAACAGGGTTCAGCAGGTGAAGCTTTCTTT
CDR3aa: CASSPEQGSAGEAFF